The sequence of this T cell receptor beta chain was determined in a study of neurological immune-mediated disorders (dated by TCRdb to the late 2010s). Looking at the study overall: Peripheral blood TCR-beta repertoires from HTLV-I-associated myelopathy (HAM/TSP) patients, multiple sclerosis patients and healthy controls were compared by UMI-based sequencing. The cohort included approximately 70 subjects: about 15 with HAM/TSP, about 34 with multiple sclerosis, and around 20 healthy controls. Longitudinal samples, technical triplicates and paired sorted CD4+ and CD8+ T-cell subsets, alongside PBMC samples, were included among the 106 TCR-beta libraries.

The healthy controls were volunteers from a blood bank in Maryland, USA. Libraries from unsorted PBMCs were made from 2 million PBMCs kept in RNAlater at -80 degrees C until RNA extraction. PBMCs were separated from peripheral blood using Ficoll-Hypaque density gradient centrifugation and then cryopreserved in liquid nitrogen. The CDR3 spans 16 residues, from the cysteine through the phenylalanine. CDR3 DNA only is kept here, 48 bases in frame from base 1. CDR1 LNHDA and CDR2 SQIVND are derived from the germline V gene (reference sequence). Ends trimmed: V by 4 bases, J by 5 bases; bases unmatched to a gene: 12. To synthesize cDNA, template-switch 5'RACE was performed with a primer carrying a 10-nucleotide random unique molecular identifier so that each TCR transcript was tagged. Every sequencing run yielded over 170 million TCR-beta sequences covering 15-18 subjects. The RNeasy kit was used for extraction of total RNA. The KAPA Real-time Library Amplification kit was used to amplify TCR-beta VDJ regions with primers for the TCR constant region and the 5'RACE anchor. A first PCR added sample indexes and Illumina adaptors, after which a second PCR increased the library yield. After purification with Ampure beads, the TCR product of roughly 650 bp was size-selected on a 2% E-gel SizeSelection system. Before pooling, libraries had their quality checked on a Bioanalyzer, their concentration measured with Qubit, and their quantity determined with the Kapa Library Quantification kit. Paired-end 2 x 150 bp sequencing of the libraries was performed on an Illumina HiSeq 2500. To increase sequence diversity, about 24-32% phiX was spiked into each library pool. Turning to the authors' computational methods: Quality-filtered reads were processed with the UMI-based MiGEC pipeline, which removed over 80% of raw TCR sequences during error correction. IMGT germline references were used for aligning VDJ genes, and each clonotype was defined as a unique CDR3 amino acid sequence together with its V-J genes. VDJtools evaluated clonal expansion, Shannon diversity and CDR3 relatedness (CalcPairwiseDistances, ClusterSamples); CLCbio workbench built phylogenetic trees. Expanded clones were defined as having at least 8 unique UMIs, based on coefficient-of-variation modelling across technical triplicates. In TCRdb, the public reads were trimmed at Q25 with fastp and aligned with MiXCR, with productive beta chains retained. For every CDR3 protein sequence, its rows merge into one entry that carries the most common genes and DNA. The V and J calls and clone size come from TCRdb's table, not from the authors' own analysis. The sample data list nearly 45,000 distinct CDR3 sequences, and about an eighth of these were observed just once. Over 0.95% of the sample goes to the ten largest clones.

Results and caveats for the whole study, not just this receptor: TCR clonal expansion was highest in HAM/TSP patients and lowest in MS patients, with MS patients falling below even healthy controls. No identical CDR3 amino acid sequences were found to be shared among expanded clones across subjects, suggesting that TCR-beta repertoires were private in all groups.

This clonotype was seen at least ten times. Its antigen is still unknown. No per-base quality is available; no much larger clone lies one base away. The sequencing input was PBMCs. This TCR derives from a female donor in good health. Recombination linked TRBV19 to TRBJ2-3; 7 of the junction bases match TRBD2. The nucleotide sequence is TGTGCCAGTAGTAGGCCTAGCGGCCCCGCTGGAGATACGCAGTATTTT. Its coded protein is CASSRPSGPAGDTQYF. The reference TRBV19 and TRBJ2-3 proteins fill in what lies around the CDR3, so the full variable domain reads DGGITQSPKYLFRKEGQNVTLSCEQNLNHDAMYWYRQDPGQGLRLIYYSQIVNDFQKGDIAEGYSVSREKKESFPLTVTSAQKNPTAFYLCASSRPSGPAGDTQYFGPGTRLTVL.